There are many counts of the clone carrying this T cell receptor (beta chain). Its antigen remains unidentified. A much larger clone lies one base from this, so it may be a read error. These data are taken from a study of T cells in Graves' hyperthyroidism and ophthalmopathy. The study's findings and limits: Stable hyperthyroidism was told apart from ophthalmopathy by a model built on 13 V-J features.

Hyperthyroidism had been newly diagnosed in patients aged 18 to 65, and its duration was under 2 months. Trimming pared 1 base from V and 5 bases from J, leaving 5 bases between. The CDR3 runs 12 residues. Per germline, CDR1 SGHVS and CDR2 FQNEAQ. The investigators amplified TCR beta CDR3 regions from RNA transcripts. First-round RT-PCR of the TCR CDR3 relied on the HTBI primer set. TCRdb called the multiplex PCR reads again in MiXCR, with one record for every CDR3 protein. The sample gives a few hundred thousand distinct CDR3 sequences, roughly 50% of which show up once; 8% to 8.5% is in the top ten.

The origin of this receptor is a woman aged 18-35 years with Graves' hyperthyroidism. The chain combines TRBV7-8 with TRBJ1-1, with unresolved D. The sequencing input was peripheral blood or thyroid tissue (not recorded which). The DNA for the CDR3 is TGTGCCAGCAGCTTAGGGAAGACTGAAGCTTTCTTT. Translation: CASSLGKTEAFF.